This TCR beta chain was captured in a study of early T cells in non-severe SARS-CoV-2 infection. Attachment of unique molecular identifiers was made to individual cDNA molecules. TCRdb ran MiXCR on the 5' RACE reads and lists one entry per CDR3 protein. There are around 82,000 distinct CDR3 sequences in the sample; about 11% occur only once, and approximately 4.5% lies in the top ten. This clonotype was picked up a small number of times. The CDR3 runs 15 residues. V lost 7 bases to trimming and J lost 2 bases; unmatched junction nucleotides: 11. CDR1 is SGHTA, CDR2 FQGNSA, per germline. This clonotype originated in an adult who was a healthcare worker with PCR-confirmed SARS-CoV-2 infection or an uninfected control (not recorded which). The chain links TRBV7-2 to TRBJ2-7; TRBD1 matches 7 bases. Sequencing input: whole blood. The CDR3 DNA follows: TGTGCCAGCACCCCCTGGACAGGCTTGACCTACGAGCAGTACTTC. It encodes CASTPWTGLTYEQYF.